These 25 T cell receptor beta chains were sequenced from one sample in a study of shared clonotypes between healthy human individuals. Assay: immunoSEQ multiplex PCR; the TCRdb copy retains only in-frame clones and omits some. The table records about 2,500,000 clones, just over 90% of them present only once. The sequenced sample was naive CD4+ T cells sorted from blood. Sample subset: CD45RA+ positively selected. The receptors were gathered from a man between 18 and 35 years old in good health.

The count of this clone is one. V gene TRBV7-2 combines with J gene TRBJ1-5; no clear D. CDR3 length: 13 residues. The germline gives CDR1 SGHTA, CDR2 FQGNSA. V dropped 4 bases and J dropped 5 bases, with 9 bases sitting between them. CDR3 DNA sequence: TGTGCCAGCAGCTCCGCCATTTATCAGCCCCAGCATTTT. Protein: CASSSAIYQPQHF.

This clone was picked up one time. V usage is TRBV6-5 and J usage is TRBJ2-7, with TRBD1 as a possible D gene (6 bases). V lost 8 bases and J lost 4, with 12 bases in between. The germline gives CDR1 MNHEY, CDR2 SVGAGI. The length of the CDR3 is 12 residues. The CDR3 region is CASHGQTYEQYF. CDR3 nucleotides: TGTGCCAGCCACGGACAGACATACGAGCAGTACTTC.

There are a few counts of this clone. This rearrangement joins TRBV11-2 to TRBJ1-6; 7 positions agree with TRBD1. V shed 4 bases, J shed 7 bases, and the junction held 13 bases outside the gene matches. Germline CDR1 is SGHAT and CDR2 is FQNNGV. The CDR3 totals 17 residues. The CDR3 region is CASSWQLTGTGNSPLHF. CDR3 sequence (DNA): TGTGCCAGCAGCTGGCAATTGACAGGGACGGGGAATTCACCCCTCCACTTT.

This clone was recorded once. The gene calls are TRBV7-6 and TRBJ2-1; 10 nucleotides match TRBD2. The CDR3 length is 15 residues. CDR1 is SGHVS, CDR2 FNYEAQ, per germline. The junction had 1 base not matched to a gene; V was cut back by 0 bases and J by 5 bases. This chain's CDR3 is CASSLALAGDNEQFF. CDR3 DNA sequence: TGTGCCAGCAGCTTAGCGCTAGCGGGAGACAATGAGCAGTTCTTC.

This chain connects TRBV4-1 to TRBJ2-4, with D unclear. V gave up 1 base and J gave up 1 base, with 11 bases separating them. Germline CDR1 MGHRA, CDR2 YSYEKL. CDR3 length equals 16 residues. The DNA of the CDR3 is TGCGCCAGCAGCCAAGGAGTGGCCGGGGCCAAAAACATTCAGTACTTC. Amino acids: CASSQGVAGAKNIQYF.

V is TRBV11-3 and J is TRBJ2-1; unclear D gene. V shed 4 bases and J shed 8 bases, with 12 bases lying between them. CDR3 length: 13 residues. Germline CDR1 and CDR2: SGHNT and YENEEA. The CDR3 coding sequence is TGTGCCAGCAGCTCTTCGCTCCGGGATGAGCAGTTCTTC. Amino acid sequence: CASSSSLRDEQFF.

V usage is TRBV15 and J usage is TRBJ2-3; 9 bases align to TRBD2. The CDR3 runs to 17 residues. Germline V gene data show CDR1 as LNHNV and CDR2 as YYDKDF (reference sequence). V gave up 2 bases and J gave up 4 bases; unmatched junction bases: 10. In nucleotides, the CDR3 is TGTGCCACCAGCAGACCAATCTTAGCGGGAGTCTCAGATACGCAGTATTTT. Its translation: CATSRPILAGVSDTQYF.

The rearrangement uses TRBV6-5 and TRBJ1-4; no clear D. The ends were cut back, 6 bases at V and 0 bases at J, with 8 bases in the middle. Germline assignment: CDR1 MNHEY and CDR2 SVGAGI. The CDR3 consists of 14 residues. The CDR3 here is CASSMTATNEKLFF. In nucleotides, the CDR3 is TGTGCCAGCAGCATGACGGCAACTAATGAAAAACTGTTTTTT.

V usage is TRBV5-1 and J usage is TRBJ2-3; D is unresolved. Trimming shortened V by 4 bases and J by 2 bases, and 17 bases separated the two germline ends. The germline V gene encodes CDR1 SGHRS and CDR2 YFSETQ. CDR3 size: 16 residues. The CDR3 loop reads CASSRLLGKVTDTQYF. DNA for the CDR3: TGCGCCAGCAGCCGTCTTTTGGGTAAAGTCACAGATACGCAGTATTTT.

Notes on this clone: The same CDR3 can be traced to other DNA sequences in this sample. The V and J genes are TRBV5-1 and TRBJ2-5; 7 positions match TRBD2. The CDR3 is 14 amino acids. Germline CDR1 SGHRS, CDR2 YFSETQ. V trimming: 2 bases; J trimming: 5 bases; junction bases outside the gene matches: 6. The CDR3 DNA is TGCGCCAGCAGCTTAGGAGGCGGGGGTGAGACCCAGTACTTC. Translation: CASSLGGGGETQYF.

The chain recombines TRBV6-6 with TRBJ1-2; D call uncertain. Germline V CDR1 and CDR2: MNHNY, SVGAGI (reference sequence). The CDR3 totals 12 residues. The V and J ends lost 7 bases and 4 bases respectively, with 10 bases between them. The CDR3 coding sequence is TGTGCCAGCAACTCGGGCCCCTATGGCTACACCTTC. Its protein product is CASNSGPYGYTF.

The chain combines TRBV2 with TRBJ2-5; the match to TRBD2 covers 12 bases. The end of the DNA fits TRBJ2-7 better, so the J call may be wrong. This CDR3 is 15 amino acids long. Looked up from germline, CDR1 is SNHLY and CDR2 is FYNNEI. The CDR3 DNA is TGTGCCAGCAGTGATTGGACTAGCGGGACTAACGAGCAGTACTTC. Its protein is CASSDWTSGTNEQYF.

The chain employs TRBV25-1 and TRBJ2-2, with 10 bases matching TRBD1. This CDR3 comprises 16 residues. Unmatched junction bases numbered 7, after V lost 5 bases and J lost 4 bases. CDR1 is MGHDK and CDR2 is SYGVNS in the germline V gene. The CDR3 loop reads CASSITGTGATGELFF. The CDR3 coding sequence is TGTGCCAGCAGTATAACCGGGACAGGGGCCACCGGGGAGCTGTTTTTT.

The chain recombines TRBV30 with TRBJ1-2, with D unclear. CDR1 GTSNPN and CDR2 SVGIG come from the germline V gene (reference sequence). The CDR3 consists of 14 residues. Trimming cost V 0 bases and J 4 bases, with 12 bases left between them. CDR3 amino acids: CAWSVRAPTYGYTF. CDR3 nucleotides: TGTGCCTGGAGTGTCCGGGCCCCGACCTATGGCTACACCTTC.

The rearrangement joins TRBV10-1 to TRBJ2-1; the match to TRBD2 covers 7 bases. V lost 0 bases to trimming and J lost 7 bases; unmatched junction nucleotides: 6. Germline CDR1 and CDR2: WNHNN and SYGVQD (reference sequence). CDR3 length: 15 amino acids. CDR3 nucleotides: TGCGCCAGCAGTGAGTCGGGGGGGAAGAGGAATGAGCAGTTCTTC. As protein: CASSESGGKRNEQFF.

This chain connects TRBV5-1 to TRBJ1-4; no clear D gene. Deletions cut 0 bases from V and 5 bases from J, with 14 bases between. The germline gives CDR1 SGHRS, CDR2 YFSETQ. This CDR3 contains 16 residues. The CDR3: CASSLVPQTPNEKLFF. In DNA form, the CDR3 reads TGCGCCAGCAGCTTGGTGCCACAGACACCGAATGAAAAACTGTTTTTT. Based on the CDR3 plus reference TRBV5-1 and TRBJ1-4, the full variable domain is KAGVTQTPRYLIKTRGQQVTLSCSPISGHRSVSWYQQTPGQGLQFLFEYFSETQRNKGNFPGRFSGRQFSNSRSEMNVSTLELGDSALYLCASSLVPQTPNEKLFFGSGTQLSVL.

As to this clone: The sample holds other DNA sequences that translate to the same CDR3. The chain carries TRBV6-6 and TRBJ2-5, with D perhaps matching TRBD2 (6 bases). From germline, CDR1 is MNHNY and CDR2 SVGAGI (reference sequence). The ends were cut back, 2 bases at V and 4 bases at J, with 11 bases in the middle. The length of the CDR3 is 14 residues. The CDR3 sequence: CASSYGGAGETQYF. The CDR3 nucleotides read TGTGCCAGCAGTTACGGAGGGGCGGGAGAGACCCAGTACTTC.

The chain combines TRBV28 with TRBJ1-4, with unresolved D. This CDR3 spans 13 amino acids. Germline V CDR1 and CDR2: MDHEN, SYDVKM. V was shortened by 8 bases and J by 5 bases, with 12 bases between the two germline ends. The DNA for the CDR3 is TGTGCCAGCCTACGGGCCGCAAATGAAAAACTGTTTTTT. Amino acids: CASLRAANEKLFF.

Concerning this clone: At one boundary the junction diverges from the germline segment, which might be a read error. The CDR3 loop is CASSSWTSGLGDF. Written as DNA, the CDR3 is TGTGCCAGCAGTTCCTGGACTAGCGGGTTGGGGGACTTC. This sequence joins TRBV6-1 and TRBJ2-5, with TRBD2 identical over 11 bases. The CDR3 has 13 residues. CDR1 and CDR2 (germline): MNHNS, SASEGT.

V and J are TRBV7-9 and TRBJ2-5; D is ambiguous. Trimming pared 0 bases from V and 5 bases from J, leaving 13 bases between. The CDR3 runs to 15 residues. Germline CDR1 is SEHNR and CDR2 is FQNEAQ (reference sequence). The CDR3: CASSLAVRTRETQYF. The CDR3 coding sequence is TGTGCCAGCAGCTTAGCGGTCAGGACGAGGGAGACCCAGTACTTC.

This clone appeared a few times. The chain is built from TRBV9 and TRBJ2-4; the D is unclear. The CDR3 extends over 15 amino acids. Germline V lookup: CDR1 SGDLS, CDR2 YYNGEE. V was shortened by 0 bases and J by 5 bases, with 12 bases between the two germline ends. The CDR3 here is CASSVEGWVQNIQYF. The CDR3 DNA reads as TGTGCCAGCAGCGTAGAAGGGTGGGTCCAAAACATTCAGTACTTC.

The chain joins TRBV19 to TRBJ1-5; D might be TRBD1 (6 bases). Trimming left V 10 bases short and J 1 base short, with 17 bases between. The germline V gene encodes CDR1 LNHDA and CDR2 SQIVND (reference sequence). The CDR3 consists of 15 residues. The CDR3 loop is CATRDTGHSNQPQHF. For the CDR3, the DNA is TGTGCCACTAGGGATACAGGGCACAGCAATCAGCCCCAGCATTTT.

The V call is TRBV21-1, the J call TRBJ1-1. TRBV21-1 is a recognized pseudogene. CDR3 length equals 14 residues. Written as DNA, the CDR3 is TGTGCCAGCAATCGAGTAGGGTTCATGTCTGAAGCTTTCTTT. This gives the protein CASNRVGFMSEAFF.

A remark on this clone: This specimen includes other DNA sequences encoding the same CDR3. V usage is TRBV5-1 and J usage is TRBJ2-5; unclear D gene. With 0 bases removed from V and 2 bases from J, the gap between germline ends came to 8 bases. The CDR3 runs to 14 residues. The germline V gene has CDR1 SGHRS and CDR2 YFSETQ. CDR3 in amino acids: CASSLVAAQETQYF. The CDR3 DNA follows: TGCGCCAGCAGCTTGGTGGCGGCGCAAGAGACCCAGTACTTC. Full variable domain (remainder filled in from reference TRBV5-1 and TRBJ2-5): KAGVTQTPRYLIKTRGQQVTLSCSPISGHRSVSWYQQTPGQGLQFLFEYFSETQRNKGNFPGRFSGRQFSNSRSEMNVSTLELGDSALYLCASSLVAAQETQYFGPGTRLLVL.

In the case of this clone: This same CDR3 is encoded by further DNA sequences in the sample. The chain is built from TRBV18 and TRBJ2-7; 8 bases align to TRBD1. Per the germline V gene, CDR1 is KGHSH and CDR2 is LQKENI. Trimming removed 3 bases from V and 2 bases from J; junction bases left unmatched: 6. The CDR3 has 15 amino acids. The CDR3 bases are TGTGCCAGCTCACCTCCGGGACAGGCCCCCTACGAGCAGTACTTC. Residues: CASSPPGQAPYEQYF. The full variable domain, rest sourced from reference TRBV18 and TRBJ2-7, is NAGVMQNPRHLVRRRGQEARLRCSPMKGHSHVYWYRQLPEEGLKFMVYLQKENIIDESGMPKERFSAEFPKEGPSILRIQQVVRGDSAAYFCASSPPGQAPYEQYFGPGTRLTVT.